The clone carrying this T cell receptor beta chain was counted between two and nine times. The antigen is undetermined. The data were obtained in a study of vaccination effects on CD4 cells after COVID-19. Turning to the study itself: PBMC cultures contained about 2 million cells per well, 9.5 to 10 IU/ml IL-2 and 10 ug/ml peptides.

Study observations and caveats: Only 1 of 255 vaccine-induced clones from healthy vaccinees cross-reacted with common cold coronaviruses. Long after vaccination, the clones induced by infection and by vaccine shrank markedly in size.

Losses at the gene ends were 6 bases for V and 2 bases for J; bases not matched to a gene: 3. The CDR3 consists of 14 residues. From germline, CDR1 is MNHEY and CDR2 SVGAGI. Cultured cells yielded isolated CD4+ T cells after less than 11 days. Everyone in the study got two shots of either the BNT162b2 or mRNA-1273 vaccine. Clones were read by immunoSEQ multiplex PCR, and TCRdb kept only the in-frame ones, dropping some. This sample has 50,000 to 70,000 clones, with 70% to 85% found just once. This TCR derives from a human donor who received a COVID-19 vaccine. The chain uses TRBV6-5 and TRBJ1-1, with 10 bases aligning to TRBD1. Material: CD4+ T cells from PBMCs cultured without peptide, obtained after COVID-19 vaccination. CDR3 in amino acids: CASSRDRGNTEAFF. The CDR3, as DNA: TGTGCCAGCAGCCGGGACAGGGGTAACACTGAAGCTTTCTTT.